The 18 T cell receptor beta chains below come from one sample, sequenced in a study of blood T cell repertoires in COVID-19. TCRdb keeps only in-frame clones here, not all; method: immunoSEQ multiplex PCR. The sample records roughly 700,000 clones, 85% to 90% being singletons. The sample was peripheral blood. All receptors derive from a young woman with acute or convalescent COVID-19.

CDR3 bases: TGTGCCAGCAGTTCTCCGGGACTAGATAAAGAGACCCAGTACTTC. It is translated as CASSSPGLDKETQYF. This sequence joins TRBV6-6 and TRBJ2-5, with 8 bases matching TRBD2. Trimming took 4 bases from V and 3 from J; bases not matched to a gene: 7. This CDR3 is built from 15 residues. CDR1 is MNHNY and CDR2 is SVGAGI in the germline V gene (reference sequence).

The gene calls are TRBV14 and TRBJ1-1; TRBD1 agrees at 8 bases. Trimming cost V 2 bases and J 3 bases; bases outside gene matches: 8. The CDR3 runs 16 residues. The germline CDR1 and CDR2 sequences are SGHDN and FVKESK. CDR3 DNA sequence: TGTGCCAGCAGCCAATGGACAGGGACGTATGACACTGAAGCTTTCTTT. This translates into CASSQWTGTYDTEAFF.

This clone was detected once. This chain connects TRBV5-6 to TRBJ2-7, with D tentatively TRBD2 (6 bases). V gave up 7 bases and J gave up 2 bases, with 13 bases separating them. Looked up from germline, CDR1 is SGHDT and CDR2 is YYEEEE. The CDR3 is made up of 13 amino acids. CDR3 sequence reads: CASAPGETYEQYF. CDR3 DNA sequence: TGTGCCAGCGCCCCGGGAGAAACCTACGAGCAGTACTTC.

The chain has TRBV3-1 (or the pseudogene TRBV3-2) and TRBJ2-1, with D perhaps TRBD2 (5 bases). Trimming pared 2 bases from V and 3 bases from J, leaving 17 bases between. Germline V CDR1 and CDR2: LGHDT, YNNKEL (reference sequence). The CDR3 is made up of 17 amino acids. The CDR3 region is CASSQYRGLLHYNEQFF. In DNA, the CDR3 is TGTGCCAGCAGCCAATACCGAGGGCTCCTCCACTACAATGAGCAGTTCTTC.

With respect to this clone: One junction end does not reproduce the germline sequence, and a read error may be involved. The V and J genes are TRBV5-1 and TRBJ1-1, with 9 bases aligning to TRBD1. This CDR3 has 13 amino acids. Germline CDR1 and CDR2: SGHRS and YFSETQ. CDR3 coding DNA: TGCGCCAGCAACTTGGACAGGGGCGCTGAAGCTTTCTTT. It specifies CASNLDRGAEAFF.

The J gene is TRBJ2-7, the V gene TRBV24-1, with TRBD2 identical over 8 bases. V gave up 4 bases and J gave up 3 bases; unmatched junction bases: 7. The V gene's germline CDR1 is KGHDR and CDR2 SFDVKD. This CDR3 spans 15 amino acids. The CDR3 sequence: CATSDSGTSGYEQYF. The CDR3 bases are TGTGCCACCAGTGACTCGGGAACTAGCGGCTACGAGCAGTACTTC.

The chain links TRBV7-2 to TRBJ2-6; D is undetermined. The ends were cut back, 0 bases at V and 0 bases at J, with 6 bases in the middle. Germline-derived CDR1 and CDR2 are SGHTA and FQGNSA. CDR3 size: 16 residues. The CDR3 DNA is TGTGCCAGCAGCTTAGCTGGAGCCTCTGGGGCCAACGTCCTGACTTTC. Its translation: CASSLAGASGANVLTF.

The gene calls are TRBV7-2 and TRBJ1-1; TRBD1 aligns across 8 bases. The V segment lost 4 bases and the J segment 5 bases; nucleotides outside the gene matches: 3. Germline loops: CDR1 SGHTA, CDR2 FQGNSA. CDR3 length equals 13 residues. The CDR3 bases are TGTGCCAGCAGCTGGACAGGGTTGACTGAAGCTTTCTTT. Its translation is CASSWTGLTEAFF.

The chain uses TRBV27 and TRBJ1-5; 8 nucleotides line up with TRBD1. There are 17 residues in the CDR3. Germline trimming cut 2 bases from V and 1 base from J; bases unmatched to any gene: 7. CDR1 is MNHEY and CDR2 is SMNVEV in the germline V gene (reference sequence). The CDR3 spells CASSLASGGKSNQPQHF. CDR3 sequence (DNA): TGTGCCAGCAGTTTAGCGTCAGGGGGCAAAAGCAATCAGCCCCAGCATTTT.

This chain connects TRBV4-1 to TRBJ1-2; no reliable D call. Between the trimmed V and J ends, which lost 4 bases and 0 bases, there was a span of 15 bases. Germline lookup yields CDR1 MGHRA and CDR2 YSYEKL. The CDR3 loop spans 16 amino acids. The CDR3 DNA reads as TGCGCCAGCAGCCTCAACCGAGGCAGCACTAACTATGGCTACACCTTC. This codes for CASSLNRGSTNYGYTF.

The chain links TRBV5-1 to TRBJ2-7; D is perhaps TRBD1 (6 bases). Looked up from germline, CDR1 is SGHRS and CDR2 is YFSETQ. The CDR3 spans 14 residues. The V end lost 4 bases, the J end lost 2 bases, and 13 bases lay between the germline ends. CDR3 amino acids: CASSNGTFPYEQYF. The DNA for the CDR3 is TGCGCCAGCAGCAACGGGACATTTCCCTACGAGCAGTACTTC. The whole variable domain, filled in from reference TRBV5-1 and TRBJ2-7, reads KAGVTQTPRYLIKTRGQQVTLSCSPISGHRSVSWYQQTPGQGLQFLFEYFSETQRNKGNFPGRFSGRQFSNSRSEMNVSTLELGDSALYLCASSNGTFPYEQYFGPGTRLTVT.

The chain recombines TRBV6-6 with TRBJ2-7, with 7 bases matching TRBD1. V lost 7 bases, J lost 5 bases, and 11 bases stayed unmatched. This CDR3 is 14 amino acids long. Germline-derived CDR1 and CDR2 are MNHNY and SVGAGI (reference sequence). The CDR3 coding sequence is TGTGCCAGCAAAGGGCGACAGGGAAGGGACGAGCAGTACTTC. Amino acids: CASKGRQGRDEQYF.

In its sample, this clone was seen once. The V call is TRBV2, the J call TRBJ1-4; no clear D gene. Per germline, CDR1 SNHLY and CDR2 FYNNEI. The ends were cut back, 11 bases at V and 2 bases at J, with 12 bases in the middle. This CDR3 contains 13 residues. In nucleotides, the CDR3 is TGTGCCGGGTCCAGGCAGACTAATGAAAAACTGTTTTTT. As protein: CAGSRQTNEKLFF. The complete variable domain, with remaining parts taken from reference TRBV2 and TRBJ1-4, reads EPEVTQTPSHQVTQMGQEVILRCVPISNHLYFYWYRQILGQKVEFLVSFYNNEISEKSEIFDDQFSVERPDGSNFTLKIRSTKLEDSAMYFCAGSRQTNEKLFFGSGTQLSVL.

The gene calls are TRBV7-3 and TRBJ2-1, with 8 bases lining up with TRBD2. CDR1 is SGHTA, CDR2 FQGTGA, per germline. V gave up 7 bases and J gave up 7 bases; unmatched junction bases: 9. The CDR3 spans 14 residues. This CDR3 is CASITGGALNEQFF. In DNA form, the CDR3 reads TGTGCCAGCATCACCGGGGGGGCACTGAATGAGCAGTTCTTC.

The rearrangement links TRBV5-6 to TRBJ1-2, with a tentative D call TRBD1 (5 bases). Germline CDR1 and CDR2: SGHDT and YYEEEE. Trimming removed 0 bases at V and 7 bases at J, with 16 bases between. The CDR3 sequence is 15 residues long. The CDR3 loop reads CASSLGPGKNVGYTF. The CDR3, as DNA: TGTGCCAGCAGCTTGGGGCCAGGGAAGAACGTTGGCTACACCTTC.

The chain joins TRBV10-3 to TRBJ1-2; D might be TRBD1 (6 bases). With 6 bases removed from V and 5 bases from J, the gap between germline ends came to 19 bases. The CDR3 has 15 residues. Per the germline V gene, CDR1 is ENHRY and CDR2 is SYGVKD. The CDR3 DNA sequence: TGTGCCATCAGACCCGACCAGGGGATTCGGTATGGCTACACCTTC. Amino acids: CAIRPDQGIRYGYTF.

The rearrangement joins TRBV2 to TRBJ1-2; the D is unclear. V lost 5 bases to trimming and J lost 3 bases, with 10 bases between them. The CDR3 extends over 13 amino acids. Germline V gives CDR1 SNHLY, CDR2 FYNNEI. The CDR3 DNA is TGTGCCAGCAGTCTTAGCCCGGACTATGGCTACACCTTC. Translating it yields CASSLSPDYGYTF.

The chain employs TRBV5-1 and TRBJ2-3; 11 nucleotides line up with TRBD2. Looked up from germline, CDR1 is SGHRS and CDR2 is YFSETQ. CDR3 length: 17 amino acids. The V segment lost 1 base and the J segment 4 bases; nucleotides outside the gene matches: 8. CDR3 DNA: TGCGCCAGCAGCTTGAATAGCGGGGGGGTCTCACCAGATACGCAGTATTTT. It encodes CASSLNSGGVSPDTQYF.